This passage covers 14 T cell receptor beta chains from one sample sequenced in a study of cytomegalovirus exposure and HLA in healthy donors. The PCR made use of 60 Vbeta and 13 Jbeta primers. The data were produced by immunoSEQ multiplex PCR, yet TCRdb's version contains in-frame clones alone and is incomplete. The sample is made up of some 110,000 clones, and the top ten hold about 2.7% of it. The sequencing input was PBMCs. Every receptor here comes from a man aged 30 to 45 in good health and CMV-seronegative.

The chain recombines TRBV30 with TRBJ2-1, with 9 bases fitting TRBD2. This CDR3 has 15 amino acids. Germline CDR1 GTSNPN, CDR2 SVGIG (reference sequence). Losses at the gene ends were 0 bases for V and 6 bases for J; bases not matched to a gene: 6. CDR3 in amino acids: CAWSVRASGINEQFF. CDR3 coding DNA: TGTGCCTGGAGTGTTCGGGCTAGCGGGATCAATGAGCAGTTCTTC.

The rearrangement joins TRBV7-2 to TRBJ1-2, with 9 bases lining up with TRBD1. The CDR3 consists of 14 residues. V gave up 5 bases and J gave up 6 bases; unmatched junction bases: 7. Looked up from germline, CDR1 is SGHTA and CDR2 is FQGNSA. The CDR3 sequence: CASSPQGQGHGYTF. The DNA for the CDR3 is TGTGCCAGCAGCCCCCAGGGACAGGGACATGGCTACACCTTC.

The chain recombines TRBV4-2 with TRBJ2-1; maybe TRBD2 (6 bases). With 1 base removed from V and 0 bases from J, the gap between germline ends came to 16 bases. In germline, CDR1 is LGHNA, CDR2 YNFKEQ. CDR3 size: 18 residues. In nucleotides, the CDR3 is TGTGCCAGCAGCCAAGTTGCAGAGCGGGCTAGCTCCTACAATGAGCAGTTCTTC. Translation: CASSQVAERASSYNEQFF.

This chain links TRBV10-2 with TRBJ2-3; 8 positions match TRBD2. Germline V gives CDR1 WSHSY, CDR2 SAAADI. V was pared by 2 bases and J by 6 bases, with 10 bases of the junction left unmatched. The CDR3 has 16 residues. The chain's CDR3 is CASSEPDTPGGDTQYF. In DNA, the CDR3 is TGCGCCAGCAGTGAGCCCGATACGCCGGGAGGGGATACGCAGTATTTT.

V and J are TRBV6-1 and TRBJ1-3; tentatively, D is TRBD1 (5 bases). Germline loops: CDR1 MNHNS, CDR2 SASEGT. Trimming stripped 0 bases from V and 4 bases from J, with 16 bases between. The CDR3 totals 17 residues. CDR3 coding DNA: TGTGCCAGCAGTGAAGCGCTGGGAGGGGATTTCGGAAACACCATATATTTT. It encodes CASSEALGGDFGNTIYF.

The V gene is TRBV6-4, the J gene TRBJ2-2; D unresolved. Germline loops: CDR1 MRHNA, CDR2 SNTAGT. The V gene lost 3 bases and the J gene lost 5 bases, with 7 bases spanning the gap. The CDR3 has 13 amino acids. The CDR3 DNA reads TGTGCCAGCAGTGAATCACAGACCGGGGAGCTGTTTTTT. Translating it yields CASSESQTGELFF.

The CDR3 coding sequence is TGTGCCAGCAGCCGGGACAGGGGTCGAGCTTTCTTT. Its translation: CASSRDRGRAFF. The V and J genes are TRBV5-4 and TRBJ1-1; TRBD1 matches at 10 bases. The trim removed 4 bases at V and 10 bases at J, leaving 4 bases unmatched. The CDR3 loop spans 12 amino acids. Germline CDR1 reads SGHNT; CDR2 reads YYREEE (reference sequence).

CDR3 loop: CASATPGTSGVSEQYF. The CDR3 nucleotides are TGTGCCAGCGCCACCCCCGGGACTAGCGGCGTCTCCGAGCAGTACTTC. The genes are TRBV27 and TRBJ2-7; 11 bases match TRBD2. Germline CDR1 reads MNHEY; CDR2 reads SMNVEV (reference sequence). V lost 8 bases, J lost 6 bases, and 15 bases stayed unmatched. This CDR3 region has 16 residues.

This chain links TRBV2 with TRBJ2-3; 8 bases map to TRBD2. V gave up 5 bases and J gave up 2 bases; unmatched junction bases: 24. The germline V gene has CDR1 SNHLY and CDR2 FYNNEI. This CDR3 comprises 21 residues. The CDR3 nucleotides are TGTGCCAGCAGTTCGGAACGGAGTGAGCGGGAGAGGGTGAGGGCCACAGATACGCAGTATTTT. It encodes CASSSERSERERVRATDTQYF.

The rearrangement joins TRBV6-6 to TRBJ2-7, with 7 positions matching TRBD1. Trimming cost V 5 bases and J 3 bases; bases outside gene matches: 10. Germline V gene data show CDR1 as MNHNY and CDR2 as SVGAGI (reference sequence). The CDR3 runs 15 residues. The CDR3 is CASSDRGGRGYEQYF. As DNA, the CDR3 is TGTGCCAGCAGTGATCGAGGGGGCAGGGGCTACGAGCAGTACTTC.

This rearrangement joins TRBV11-3 to TRBJ1-6; 7 bases line up with TRBD1. Germline lookup yields CDR1 SGHNT and CDR2 YENEEA. The CDR3 extends over 13 amino acids. The J segment lost 10 bases and the V segment lost 5 bases, leaving 5 bases of the junction unmatched. CDR3 amino acids: CASSRQGRSPLHF. The DNA of the CDR3 is TGTGCCAGCAGCCGACAGGGACGCTCACCCCTCCACTTT.

The chain links TRBV28 to TRBJ2-3; 10 bases map to TRBD1. The CDR3 totals 15 residues. With V trimmed by 11 bases and J by 3 bases, 11 bases remained unmatched. The germline V gene encodes CDR1 MDHEN and CDR2 SYDVKM. The CDR3 is CAGGGGQGSTDTQYF. The CDR3 region has the DNA TGTGCCGGTGGTGGGGGACAGGGGTCGACAGATACGCAGTATTTT.

This chain joins TRBV28 and TRBJ2-7; D perhaps matches TRBD2 (5 bases). V lost 2 bases and J 1 base, leaving 6 bases between the germline ends. Germline lookup yields CDR1 MDHEN and CDR2 SYDVKM. The CDR3 contains 13 residues. Here the CDR3 reads CASSLGGSYEQYF. In DNA, the CDR3 is TGTGCCAGCAGTTTAGGAGGTTCCTACGAGCAGTACTTC.

V gene TRBV5-1 combines with J gene TRBJ2-2; tentatively, D is TRBD2 (5 bases). The CDR3 loop spans 13 amino acids. V lost 5 bases and J lost 5, with 10 bases in between. CDR1 SGHRS and CDR2 YFSETQ come from the germline V gene. The DNA for the CDR3 is TGCGCCAGCAGTTTTTCGGGGACCGGGGAGCTGTTTTTT. Its protein is CASSFSGTGELFF.